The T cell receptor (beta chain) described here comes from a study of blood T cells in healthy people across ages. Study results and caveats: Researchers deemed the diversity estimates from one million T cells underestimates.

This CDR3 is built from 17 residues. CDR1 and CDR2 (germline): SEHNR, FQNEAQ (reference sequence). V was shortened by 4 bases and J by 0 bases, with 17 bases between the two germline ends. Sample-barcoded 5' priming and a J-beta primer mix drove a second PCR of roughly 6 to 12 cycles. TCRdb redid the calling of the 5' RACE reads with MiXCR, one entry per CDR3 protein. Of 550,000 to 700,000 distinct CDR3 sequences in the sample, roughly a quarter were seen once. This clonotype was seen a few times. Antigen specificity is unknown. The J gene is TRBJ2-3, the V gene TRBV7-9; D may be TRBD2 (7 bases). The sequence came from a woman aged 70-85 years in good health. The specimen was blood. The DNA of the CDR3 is TGTGCCAGCAGCTACCCCATGAGGGGGGGAAGCACAGATACGCAGTATTTT. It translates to CASSYPMRGGSTDTQYF.